The 8 T cell receptor beta chains in this list originate from one sample, sequenced in a study of shared clonotypes between healthy human individuals. TCRdb keeps only in-frame clones here, not all; method: immunoSEQ multiplex PCR. The sample consists of about 1 million clones, roughly 75% of them appearing once. The sample comprised memory CD4+ T cells sorted from blood. Specified subset: CD45RA-negative fraction. These receptors were obtained from a man between 18 and 29 years old in good health.

Turning to this clone: Sequence at one end of the junction differs from germline and may be a read error. The chain is built from TRBV7-7 and TRBJ2-1; 10 positions agree with TRBD1. Germline lookup yields CDR1 SSHAT and CDR2 FNYEAQ (reference sequence). This CDR3 has 15 amino acids. CDR3 nucleotides: TGTGCTAGCAGCCCCACTCTGACAGGGGGCGGTGAGCAGTTCTTC. Translated, it gives CASSPTLTGGGEQFF.

This sequence joins TRBV2 and TRBJ2-3; D is possibly TRBD1 or TRBD2 (5 bases each). Germline lookup yields CDR1 SNHLY and CDR2 FYNNEI. The CDR3 covers 11 residues. DNA of the CDR3: TGTTCCCGGGACCAGGGAGATACGCAGTATTTT. Translated: CSRDQGDTQYF.

The chain couples TRBV15 to TRBJ1-2; D remains ambiguous. Trimming took 0 bases from V and 5 from J, leaving 10 bases between them. The germline gives CDR1 LNHNV, CDR2 YYDKDF (reference sequence). The CDR3 runs 14 residues. CDR3 coding DNA: TGTGCCACCAGCAGAGACGCGGCTTCTTATGGCTACACCTTC. Protein product: CATSRDAASYGYTF.

This chain uses TRBV5-1 with TRBJ2-4; D is unclear. The CDR3 spans 13 residues. The germline V and J ends were trimmed by 0 bases and 4 bases, with 5 bases remaining between them. Germline V gene sequence: CDR1 SGHRS, CDR2 YFSETQ. CDR3 sequence (DNA): TGCGCCAGCAGCTTGGACAGTAAAAACATTCAGTACTTC. Translating gives CASSLDSKNIQYF. The whole variable domain, filled in from reference TRBV5-1 and TRBJ2-4, reads KAGVTQTPRYLIKTRGQQVTLSCSPISGHRSVSWYQQTPGQGLQFLFEYFSETQRNKGNFPGRFSGRQFSNSRSEMNVSTLELGDSALYLCASSLDSKNIQYFGAGTRLSVL.

The CDR3 region is CATKVEGAYNEQFF. DNA of the CDR3: TGTGCCACAAAGGTAGAGGGGGCATACAATGAGCAGTTCTTC. The chain is built from TRBV2 and TRBJ2-1; 7 positions match TRBD1. The ends lost 10 bases at V and 4 bases at J; junction bases unmatched: 10. The CDR3 is 14 residues long. Germline CDR1 SNHLY, CDR2 FYNNEI.

This chain joins TRBV5-1 and TRBJ2-1; 14 nucleotides line up with TRBD2. Germline CDR1 reads SGHRS; CDR2 reads YFSETQ. The junction had 15 bases not matched to a gene; V was cut back by 0 bases and J by 1 base. The CDR3 totals 22 residues. The CDR3 sequence: CASSLAPTGTSGRRESYNEQFF. The CDR3 DNA follows: TGCGCCAGCAGCTTGGCCCCGACCGGGACTAGCGGGAGAAGGGAGTCCTACAATGAGCAGTTCTTC.

This clone was seen a handful of times. J is TRBJ1-1 and V is TRBV6-5, with D possibly being TRBD1 (6 bases). The ends were cut back, 6 bases at V and 5 bases at J, with 16 bases in the middle. Germline CDR1 is MNHEY and CDR2 is SVGAGI. The CDR3 length is 14 residues. This chain's CDR3 is CASRSPGTGTEAFF. The DNA for the CDR3 is TGTGCCAGCAGGTCCCCAGGCACAGGGACTGAAGCTTTCTTT.

This chain joins TRBV9 and TRBJ1-6, with D unresolved. The CDR3 is 15 amino acids. Germline CDR1 is SGDLS and CDR2 is YYNGEE. Trimming stripped 0 bases from V and 6 bases from J, with 10 bases between. The DNA for the CDR3 is TGTGCCAGCAGCGTAGGGGAGCAGTCTAATTCACCCCTCCACTTT. Translated, it gives CASSVGEQSNSPLHF.